This entry is about one T cell receptor beta chain. Between the trimmed V and J ends, which lost 3 bases and 7 bases, there was a span of 16 bases. Germline V gene lookup returns CDR1 MNHEY and CDR2 SMNVEV (reference sequence). This CDR3 has 15 residues. Per the original data handling: Reference gene primer amplification yielded estimated nucleated cell counts. Measured with immunoSEQ multiplex PCR; TCRdb has only the in-frame clones, and not every one. Clone size and V and J calls were adopted from that table, with D and trimming inferred from the DNA. The table shows 200,000 to 250,000 clones, with 70% to 90% occurring only once. The entry originates in a study of blood T cell repertoires in COVID-19. Overall study: Some COVID-19 samples were acute and others convalescent; all came from the United States, Italy and Spain. PBMCs, B-cell-depleted T cells, or T cells provided the cDNA or gDNA that made up the material.

The sequencing sample was made of peripheral blood. This TCR came from a man older than 75 with acute or convalescent COVID-19. J is TRBJ2-1 and V is TRBV27, with D perhaps TRBD2 (7 bases). The CDR3 loop is CASSLSHGGANEQFF. Written as DNA, the CDR3 is TGTGCCAGCAGTTTGTCCCATGGGGGGGCGAATGAGCAGTTCTTC.